The present TCR beta chain was sequenced within a study of identical twins. This clonotype turned up a few times. Its antigen is as yet unknown. Findings and caveats of the study: Researchers caution that invariant MAIT and iNKT cells could partly confound zero-insertion analyses.

TCRdb itself ran the 5' RACE reads through MiXCR, one entry per CDR3 protein. In the table there are about 210,000 distinct CDR3 sequences, roughly a tenth of which are singletons. Germline V gene sequence: CDR1 DFQATT, CDR2 SNEGSKA (reference sequence). The length of the CDR3 is 12 residues. Trimming removed 8 bases at V and 2 bases at J, with 10 bases between. The sequence derives from a woman younger than 35 in good health. The material sequenced was memory (CD45RO+) T cells sorted from blood. This sequence joins TRBV20-1 and TRBJ2-1; the D is unclear. The CDR3 loop reads CSSLRAYNEQFF. In DNA, the CDR3 is TGCAGTTCCCTTAGGGCCTACAATGAGCAGTTCTTC.